Given below is one TCR beta chain in context. The data were taken from a study of blood T cell repertoires in COVID-19. Across the whole study: Some COVID-19 samples were acute and others convalescent; all came from the United States, Italy and Spain. The analysed material was cDNA or gDNA that came from T cells, B-cell-depleted T cells, or PBMCs.

CDR3 length: 15 residues. The germline V gene encodes CDR1 MNHEY and CDR2 SVGAGI. Trimming cost V 8 bases and J 4 bases, with 15 bases left between them. Using immunoSEQ multiplex PCR, the repertoire was profiled, and TCRdb retains in-frame clones only, with some absent. Among around 700,000 clones listed, 85% to 90% were seen once. Sequencing input: peripheral blood. This chain connects TRBV6-5 to TRBJ1-6; possible D gene TRBD1, 6 bases. The clonotype was recovered from a woman aged 18-30 years with acute or convalescent COVID-19. The CDR3: CASQSDRLYNSPLHF. The CDR3 bases are TGTGCCAGCCAATCGGACAGACTTTATAATTCACCCCTCCACTTT.